This TCR beta chain was sequenced for a study of Graves' ophthalmopathy and Graves' hyperthyroidism. Amplifying from RNA transcripts, the study obtained TCR beta CDR3 regions. HTBI primers served in a first-round RT-PCR, which a second-round multiplex PCR followed. TCRdb re-called the multiplex PCR reads through MiXCR, storing one row per CDR3 protein. Among some 170,000 distinct CDR3 sequences listed, around 39% were seen once. Whole-study findings and limits: Blood samples also showed most expanded thyroid clonotypes exceeding 0.001 frequency. A 13-signature model separated ophthalmopathy from stable hyperthyroidism, roughly 85% sensitivity, 65% to 82% specificity.

Deletions cut 4 bases from V and 7 bases from J, with 8 bases between. Per the germline V gene, CDR1 is MNHEY and CDR2 is SVGEGT. The CDR3 totals 12 residues. Researchers turned away patients with other autoimmune diseases, uncontrolled infections, pregnancy or lactation. The authors diagnosed from clinical symptoms, serum thyroxine, TRAb, thyroid ultrasound and orbital computed tomography. This clonotype was counted at least ten times. Its antigen is unidentified. This clonotype was obtained from a man aged 30 to 39 with Graves' ophthalmopathy. What was sequenced was peripheral blood. The J gene is TRBJ1-5, the V gene TRBV6-2 or TRBV6-3, with unresolved D. CDR3 loop: CASSSYVQPQHF. The CDR3 nucleotides are TGTGCCAGCAGTTCTTACGTACAGCCCCAGCATTTT.